What follows are 5 T cell receptor beta chains derived from one specimen sequenced in a study of T cell repertoires in cytomegalovirus infection. Antigens for these TCRs are unknown. TCRdb fed the reads into MiXCR, producing one record per CDR3 protein. This sample has about half a million distinct CDR3 sequences; roughly a third occur once, and the top ten carry 15% to 20%. The sample consisted of cultured PBMCs, taken from culture after CMV antigen stimulation. The receptors were gathered from a human donor in good health (CMV status not recorded). Some clones in this sample may be carry-over from other donors' samples.

The chain has TRBV12-3 or TRBV12-4 and TRBJ1-2, with D possibly TRBD1 on 5 matching bases. V was cut by 5 bases and J by 5 bases, with 12 bases left in between. The CDR3 has 13 amino acids. CDR3 in DNA: TGTGCCAGCAGTCCCGGGACCCCTTATGGCTACACCTTC. Translating gives CASSPGTPYGYTF.

The chain is built from TRBV27 and TRBJ2-2; a possible D gene is TRBD2 (6 bases). Germline CDR1 MNHEY, CDR2 SMNVEV (reference sequence). The CDR3 spans 16 residues. Trimming took 2 bases from V and 1 from J, leaving 11 bases between them. CDR3 nucleotides: TGTGCCAGCAGTTTACCAGGGAGGTGGAACACCGGGGAGCTGTTTTTT. It specifies CASSLPGRWNTGELFF.

For the CDR3, the DNA is TGCAGTGGCGCCCCGGATAGCAATCAGCCCCAGCATTTT. It is translated as CSGAPDSNQPQHF. The V and J genes are TRBV20-1 and TRBJ1-5; D is unclear. Trimming took 7 bases from V and 0 from J, leaving 10 bases between them. The germline V gene encodes CDR1 DFQATT and CDR2 SNEGSKA (reference sequence). The CDR3 spans 13 residues.

V usage is TRBV28 and J usage is TRBJ1-6, with 9 bases aligning to TRBD1. Germline CDR1 MDHEN, CDR2 SYDVKM. After removal of 5 bases from V and 0 bases from J, the junction contained 2 bases not matched to a gene. The length of the CDR3 is 16 residues. The CDR3 region has the DNA TGTGCCAGCAGTCGGACAGGGGTCTCCTATAATTCACCCCTCCACTTT. Translating it yields CASSRTGVSYNSPLHF. The whole variable domain, filled in from reference TRBV28 and TRBJ1-6, reads DVKVTQSSRYLVKRTGEKVFLECVQDMDHENMFWYRQDPGLGLRLIYFSYDVKMKEKGDIPEGYSVSREKKERFSLILESASTNQTSMYLCASSRTGVSYNSPLHFGNGTRLTVT.

In its sample, this clonotype was seen a few times. The V gene is TRBV28, the J gene TRBJ2-5; 7 bases are shared with TRBD1. This CDR3 is built from 16 residues. With 5 bases clipped from V and 5 bases from J, the junction kept 14 bases outside the gene matches. The germline CDR1 and CDR2 sequences are MDHEN and SYDVKM. CDR3 region: CASSPPRQGVGETQYF. CDR3 coding DNA: TGTGCCAGCAGTCCGCCCCGCCAGGGGGTTGGGGAGACCCAGTACTTC.